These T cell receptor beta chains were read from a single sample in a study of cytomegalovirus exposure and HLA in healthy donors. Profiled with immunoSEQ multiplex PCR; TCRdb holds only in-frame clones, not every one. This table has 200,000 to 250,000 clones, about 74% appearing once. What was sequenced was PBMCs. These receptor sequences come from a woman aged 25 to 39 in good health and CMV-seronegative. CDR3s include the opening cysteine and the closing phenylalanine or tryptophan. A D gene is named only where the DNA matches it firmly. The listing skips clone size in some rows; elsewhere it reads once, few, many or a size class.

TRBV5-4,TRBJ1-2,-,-,TGTGCCAGCAGCTTGGAAGTTGATAGATATGGCTACACCTTC,CASSLEVDRYGYTF
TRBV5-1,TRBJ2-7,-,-,TGCGCCAGCAGCAGGGACTTGAACTACGAGCAGTACTTC,CASSRDLNYEQYF
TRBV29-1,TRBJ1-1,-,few,TGCAGCGTTGAAGATCTCTACTCTCCTGAAGCTTTCTTT,CSVEDLYSPEAFF
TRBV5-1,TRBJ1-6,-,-,TGCGCCAGCAGCCCGGACAGCAATTCACCCCTCCACTTT,CASSPDSNSPLHF
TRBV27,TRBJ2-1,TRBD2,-,TGTGCCAGCAGCCAGACGACTAGCGGGGTTTACAATGAGCAGTTCTTC,CASSQTTSGVYNEQFF
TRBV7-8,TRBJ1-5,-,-,TGTGCCAGCAGCTTAGGGGAGGGTCCATATAGCAATCAGCCCCAGCATTTT,CASSLGEGPYSNQPQHF
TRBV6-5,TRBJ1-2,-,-,TGTGCCAGCAGTTACTCGGCGGAGGGGCACTATGGCTACACCTTC,CASSYSAEGHYGYTF
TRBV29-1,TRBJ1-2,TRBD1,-,TGCAGCGTTGTTCAGGGCCGGGACAGGGTCTATGGCTACACCTTC,CSVVQGRDRVYGYTF
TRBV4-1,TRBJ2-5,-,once,TGCGCCAGCAGCCAAGGGCAGGGAAGGATGGTGGGAGAGACCCAGTACTTC,CASSQGQGRMVGETQYF
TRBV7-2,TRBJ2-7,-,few,TGTGCCAGCAGCTACGACAAGACCTACGAGCAGTACTTC,CASSYDKTYEQYF
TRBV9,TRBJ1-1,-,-,TGTGCCAGCAGCGAAGGGGGGGGCCCTGAAGCTTTCTTT,CASSEGGGPEAFF
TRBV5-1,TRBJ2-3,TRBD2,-,TGCGCCAGCAGACCTACTAGCGGGGGGGGAGATACGCAGTATTTT,CASRPTSGGGDTQYF
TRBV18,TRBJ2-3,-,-,TGTGCCAGCTCACCTCTACGCCACCGCGACACAGATACGCAGTATTTT,CASSPLRHRDTDTQYF
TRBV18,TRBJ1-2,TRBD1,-,TGTGCCAGCTCACCGGGACAGGGCACCTATGGCTACACCTTC,CASSPGQGTYGYTF
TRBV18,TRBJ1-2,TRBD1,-,TGTGCCAGCTCACCAGGAGGACAGGGGGTCGGGAGTTCCTTC,CASSPGGQGVGSSF
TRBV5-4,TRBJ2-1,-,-,TGTGCCAGCAGCTTGGTGGAGAATGAGCAGTTCTTC,CASSLVENEQFF
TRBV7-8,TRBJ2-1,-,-,TGTGCCAGCAGCCTAATCCACCCCTACAATGAGCAGTTCTTC,CASSLIHPYNEQFF
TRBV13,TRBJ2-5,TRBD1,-,TGTGCCAGCAGCTTAAGACAAGGGACAGAAGAGACCCAGTACTTC,CASSLRQGTEETQYF
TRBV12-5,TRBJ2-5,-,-,TGTGCTAGTGGGTCGGGCGGGGCGACAGCAGAGACCCAGTACTTC,CASGSGGATAETQYF
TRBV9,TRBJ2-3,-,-,TGTGCCAGCAGCCCCCTGATAACGGAGATCAGCACAGATACGCAGTATTTT,CASSPLITEISTDTQYF
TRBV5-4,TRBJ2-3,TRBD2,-,TGTGCCAGCAGCTTGTTCACTAGCGGGTACACAGATACGCAGTATTTT,CASSLFTSGYTDTQYF
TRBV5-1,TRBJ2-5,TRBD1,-,TGCGCCAGCAGCTGGGCGACAGGGCAGGGAGAGACCCAGTACTTC,CASSWATGQGETQYF
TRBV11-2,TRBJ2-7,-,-,TGTGCCAGCAGCCACTCAACCGAGCAGTACTTC,CASSHSTEQYF
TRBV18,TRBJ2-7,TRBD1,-,TGTGCCAGCTCACTTGGACAGGCCGACTCCTACGAGCAGTACTTC,CASSLGQADSYEQYF
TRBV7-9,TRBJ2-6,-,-,TGTGCCAGCAGCTTAGAAGGGAGTGGGGCCAACGTCCTGACTTTC,CASSLEGSGANVLTF
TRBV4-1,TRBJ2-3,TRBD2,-,TGCGCCAGCAGCCAAGAGACGGTAGCGGGAGATGATACGCAGTATTTT,CASSQETVAGDDTQYF
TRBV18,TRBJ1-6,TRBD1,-,TGTGCCAGCTCACCCGGGACAGGGGCTTCACCCCTCCACTTT,CASSPGTGASPLHF
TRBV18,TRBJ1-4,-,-,TGTGCCAGCTCACCAGCGATTAATGAAAAACTGTTTTTT,CASSPAINEKLFF
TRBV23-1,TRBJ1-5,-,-,TGCGCCCATCAGAATCAGCCCCAGCATTTT,CAHQNQPQHF
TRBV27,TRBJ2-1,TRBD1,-,TGTGCCACCGGGACAGGGAACGAGCAGTTCTTC,CATGTGNEQFF
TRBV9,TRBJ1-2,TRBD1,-,TGTGCCAGCAGCGTCCGGGACAGGCTCGTAGGCTACACCTTC,CASSVRDRLVGYTF
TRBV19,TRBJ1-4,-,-,TGTGCCAGTAGTATAGGGGCAGGGGCCATAACTGAAAAACTGTTTTTT,CASSIGAGAITEKLFF
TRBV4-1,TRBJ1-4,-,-,TGCGCCAGCAGCGACGGGAGTAAGGCTAATGAAAAACTGTTTTTT,CASSDGSKANEKLFF
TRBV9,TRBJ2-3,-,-,TGTGCCAGCAGTGGGGCCTACGCAGATACGCAGTATTTT,CASSGAYADTQYF
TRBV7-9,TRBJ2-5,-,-,TGTGCCAGCAGCTTATTATCTTCCAGTAAACAAGAGACCCAGTACTTC,CASSLLSSSKQETQYF
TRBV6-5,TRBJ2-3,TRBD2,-,TGTGCCAGCAGTTACTCTTCTAGCGGGGGGGTGGATACGCAGTATTTT,CASSYSSSGGVDTQYF
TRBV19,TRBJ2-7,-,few,TGTGCCAGTAGTCCAGGGGACTCCTACGAGCAGTACTTC,CASSPGDSYEQYF
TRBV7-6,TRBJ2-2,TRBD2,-,TGTGCCAGCAGCTCTGGATCTAGCGGGAATACCGGGGAGCTGTTTTTT,CASSSGSSGNTGELFF
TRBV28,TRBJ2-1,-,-,TGTGCCAGCAGTTGGCGGGACAATGAGCAGTTCTTC,CASSWRDNEQFF
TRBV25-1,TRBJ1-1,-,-,TGTGCCAGCAGTCTTAGAGGGCAGATGAACACTGAAGCTTTCTTT,CASSLRGQMNTEAFF
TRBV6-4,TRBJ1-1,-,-,TGTGCCAGCAGTAACGGGGGGGCTGAAGCTTTCTTT,CASSNGGAEAFF
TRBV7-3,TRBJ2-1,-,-,TGTGCCAGCAGCCCCCTCCCCGGGGGCTCCTACAATGAGCAGTTCTTC,CASSPLPGGSYNEQFF
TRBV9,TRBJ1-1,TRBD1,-,TGTGCCAGCAGCGCCTGGGACAGGAACACTGAAGCTTTCTTT,CASSAWDRNTEAFF
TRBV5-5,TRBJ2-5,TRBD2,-,TGTGCCAGCTTTCTAGCGGGAGACTACCAGTACTTC,CASFLAGDYQYF
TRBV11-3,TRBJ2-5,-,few,TGTGCCAGCAGCCGCATGGGACTCCAGGGACCCCCGGAGGAGACCCAGTACTTC,CASSRMGLQGPPEETQYF
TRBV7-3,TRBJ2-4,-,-,TGTGCCAGCAGCCGGGACTGGGGGATTCAGTACTTC,CASSRDWGIQYF
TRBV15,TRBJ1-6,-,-,TGTGCCACCAGCAGCCCCACTAGCTCCTATAATTCCCCCCTCCACTTT,CATSSPTSSYNSPLHF
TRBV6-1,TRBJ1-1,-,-,TGTGCCGGTCGACGGACGGAGGACACTGAAGCTTTCTTT,CAGRRTEDTEAFF
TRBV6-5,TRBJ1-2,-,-,TGTGCCAGCAGTTACTCCCGAGCTTATGGCTACACCTTC,CASSYSRAYGYTF
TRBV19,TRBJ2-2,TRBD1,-,TGTGCCAGTAGGGACAGGGCGGGCACCGGGGAGCTGTTTTTT,CASRDRAGTGELFF
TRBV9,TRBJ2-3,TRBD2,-,TGTGCCAGCGGGGAAATAGCGGGGTCGTCGTCTTTCCCAGATACGCAGTATTTT,CASGEIAGSSSFPDTQYF